These 2 T cell receptor beta chains were sequenced from one sample in a study of blood T cell repertoires in COVID-19 (dated by TCRdb to the early 2020s). Library preparation used the immunoSEQ multiplex PCR assay. TCRdb provides this immuneACCESS table in a form limited to in-frame rearrangements. Some clones are lacking; in checked studies, under half of them reflect an unresolved V gene, and why the rest are absent is not known. The table for this sample lists about 150,000 clones; 76% of them were counted only once. More than 3.5% of the sample is held by the ten biggest clonotypes. The sample comprised peripheral blood. These receptors all stem from an elderly woman with acute or convalescent COVID-19.

The genes are TRBV4-3 and TRBJ1-6, with D maybe TRBD1 (5 bases). Germline-derived CDR1 and CDR2 are LGHNA and YSLEER. The germline V and J ends were trimmed by 1 base and 7 bases, with 11 bases remaining between them. This CDR3 is built from 15 residues. CDR3 loop: CASSQVGAGNSPLHF. The DNA of the CDR3 is TGCGCCAGCAGCCAAGTTGGGGCAGGGAATTCACCCCTCCACTTT.

This clone has a handful of counts. The gene calls are TRBV6-2 or TRBV6-3 and TRBJ1-1; unclear D gene. Germline-derived CDR1 and CDR2 are MNHEY and SVGEGT. CDR3 length: 12 amino acids. The V gene lost 4 bases and the J gene lost 9 bases, with 12 bases spanning the gap. CDR3 DNA sequence: TGTGCCAGCAGTTCCCCGGAGGTCCAAGCTTTCTTT. Translation gives CASSSPEVQAFF.